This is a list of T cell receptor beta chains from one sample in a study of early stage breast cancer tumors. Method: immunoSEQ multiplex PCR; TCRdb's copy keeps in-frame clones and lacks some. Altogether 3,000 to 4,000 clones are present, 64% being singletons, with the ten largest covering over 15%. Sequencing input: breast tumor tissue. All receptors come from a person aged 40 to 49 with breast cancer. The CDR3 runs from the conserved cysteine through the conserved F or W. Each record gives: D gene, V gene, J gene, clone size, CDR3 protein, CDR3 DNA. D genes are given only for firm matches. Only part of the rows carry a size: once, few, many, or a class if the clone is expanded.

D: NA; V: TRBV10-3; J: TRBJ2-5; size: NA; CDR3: CAASLGGLTQETQYF; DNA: TGTGCAGCCTCTCTGGGGGGGCTAACCCAAGAGACCCAGTACTTC
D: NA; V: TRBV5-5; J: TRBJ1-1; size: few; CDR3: CASSFMGLRKVNTEAFF; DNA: TGTGCCAGCAGCTTTATGGGACTAAGAAAAGTGAACACTGAAGCTTTCTTT
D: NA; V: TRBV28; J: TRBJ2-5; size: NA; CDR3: CASTTEVADRGETQYF; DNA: TGTGCCAGCACCACGGAAGTAGCGGACAGAGGGGAGACCCAGTACTTC
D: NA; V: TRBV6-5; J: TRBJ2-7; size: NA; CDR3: CASTSSYEQYF; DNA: TGTGCCAGCACTAGTTCCTACGAGCAGTACTTC
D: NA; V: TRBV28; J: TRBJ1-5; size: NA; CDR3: CATKGQYNQPQHF; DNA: TGTGCCACCAAAGGACAGTACAATCAGCCCCAGCATTTT
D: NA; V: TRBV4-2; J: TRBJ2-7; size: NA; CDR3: CASSQDLSPPYEQYF; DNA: TGTGCCAGCAGCCAAGATCTTTCCCCGCCCTACGAGCAGTACTTC
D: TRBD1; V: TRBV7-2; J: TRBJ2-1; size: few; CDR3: CASSLGGQGSNEQFF; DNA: TGTGCCAGCAGCTTAGGGGGACAGGGGAGCAATGAGCAGTTCTTC
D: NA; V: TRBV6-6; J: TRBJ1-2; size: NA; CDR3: CASSLPQETYGYTF; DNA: TGTGCCAGCAGCCTCCCACAGGAGACCTATGGCTACACCTTC
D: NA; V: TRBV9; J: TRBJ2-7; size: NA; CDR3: CASSVASGAGRYEQYF; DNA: TGTGCCAGCAGCGTAGCGAGCGGCGCGGGACGGTACGAGCAGTACTTC
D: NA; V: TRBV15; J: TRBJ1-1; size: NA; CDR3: CATSVGKSNTEAFF; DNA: TGTGCCACCAGCGTAGGTAAATCGAACACTGAAGCTTTCTTT
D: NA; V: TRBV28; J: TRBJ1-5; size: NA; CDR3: CASSLFPGHTNQPQHF; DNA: TGTGCCAGCAGTTTATTCCCCGGGCATACCAATCAGCCCCAGCATTTT
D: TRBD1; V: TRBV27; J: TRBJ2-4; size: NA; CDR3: CASSFQPPRDRRNIQYF; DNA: TGTGCCAGCAGTTTCCAGCCCCCCCGGGACAGGAGAAACATTCAGTACTTC
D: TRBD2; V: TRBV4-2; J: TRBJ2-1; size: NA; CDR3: CASSQDRPGGNEQFF; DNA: TGTGCCAGCAGCCAGGACCGACCGGGAGGCAATGAGCAGTTCTTC
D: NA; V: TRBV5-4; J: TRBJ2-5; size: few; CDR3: CASSLAGGLETQYF; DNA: TGTGCCAGCAGCTTGGCCGGGGGCCTGGAGACCCAGTACTTC
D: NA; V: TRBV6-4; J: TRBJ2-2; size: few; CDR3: CASSDSDTGELFF; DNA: TGTGCCAGCAGTGACTCGGACACCGGGGAGCTGTTTTTT
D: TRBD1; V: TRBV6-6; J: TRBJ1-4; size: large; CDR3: CASSYSGQGEKLFF; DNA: TGTGCCAGCAGTTACTCGGGACAGGGTGAAAAACTGTTTTTT
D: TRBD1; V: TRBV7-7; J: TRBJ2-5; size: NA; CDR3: CASSRGQGETQYF; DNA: TGTGCTAGCAGCCGAGGACAGGGTGAGACCCAGTACTTC
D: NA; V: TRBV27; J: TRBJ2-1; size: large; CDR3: CASSLAREDNEQFF; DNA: TGTGCCAGCAGTTTAGCCCGGGAAGATAATGAGCAGTTCTTC
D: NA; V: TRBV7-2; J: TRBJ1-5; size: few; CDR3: CASSLWSNQPQHF; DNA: TGTGCCAGCAGCTTATGGAGCAATCAGCCCCAGCATTTT
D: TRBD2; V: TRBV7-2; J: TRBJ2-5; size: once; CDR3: CASSFSGRGETQYF; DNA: TGTGCCAGCAGCTTTAGCGGGAGGGGGGAGACCCAGTACTTC
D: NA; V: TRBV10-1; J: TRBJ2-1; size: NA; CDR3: CASSERLGLEQFF; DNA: TGCGCCAGCAGTGAGCGACTAGGTCTGGAGCAGTTCTTC
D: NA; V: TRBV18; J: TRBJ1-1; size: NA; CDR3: CASSPESEGAFF; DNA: TGTGCCAGCTCACCAGAAAGTGAAGGGGCTTTCTTT